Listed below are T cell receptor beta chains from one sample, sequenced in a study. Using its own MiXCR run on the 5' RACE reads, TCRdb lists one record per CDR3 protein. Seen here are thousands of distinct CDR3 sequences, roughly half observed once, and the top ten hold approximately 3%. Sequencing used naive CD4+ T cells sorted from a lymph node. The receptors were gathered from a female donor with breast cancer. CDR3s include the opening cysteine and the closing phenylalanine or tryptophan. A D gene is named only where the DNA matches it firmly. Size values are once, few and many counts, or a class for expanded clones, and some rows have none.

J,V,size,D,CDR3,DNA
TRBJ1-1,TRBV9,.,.,CASSPQPMTGNTEAFF,TGTGCCAGCAGCCCCCAGCCCATGACAGGGAACACTGAAGCTTTCTTT
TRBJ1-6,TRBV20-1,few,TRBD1,CSARAGGGSPLHF,TGCAGTGCCCGGGCAGGGGGAGGGTCACCCCTCCACTTT
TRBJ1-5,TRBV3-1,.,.,CASSQSSAMHQPQHF,TGTGCCAGCAGCCAAAGTTCAGCTATGCATCAGCCCCAGCATTTT
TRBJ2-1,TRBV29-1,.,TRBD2,CSVEASGVYEQFF,TGCAGCGTTGAGGCTAGCGGGGTATATGAGCAGTTCTTC
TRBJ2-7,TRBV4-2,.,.,CASSQDNGRGDEQYF,TGTGCCAGCAGCCAAGATAATGGAAGGGGGGACGAGCAGTACTTC
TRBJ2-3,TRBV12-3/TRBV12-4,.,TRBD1,CASSYRGADTQYF,TGTGCCAGCAGTTACAGGGGCGCAGATACGCAGTATTTT
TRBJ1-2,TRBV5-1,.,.,CASSLNLMDGYTF,TGCGCCAGCAGCTTAAACCTCATGGATGGCTACACCTTC
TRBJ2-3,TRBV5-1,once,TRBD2,CASSYAASGITDTQYF,TGCGCCAGCAGCTACGCAGCTAGCGGGATAACAGATACGCAGTATTTT
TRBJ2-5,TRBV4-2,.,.,CASSQGGEETQYF,TGTGCCAGCAGCCAAGGGGGCGAAGAGACCCAGTACTTC
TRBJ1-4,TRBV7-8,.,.,CASSSGLTTTNEKLFF,TGTGCCAGCAGCTCCGGACTGACCACGACTAATGAAAAACTGTTTTTT
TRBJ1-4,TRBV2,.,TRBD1,CASSDGTGGEKLFF,TGTGCCAGCAGTGACGGTACAGGGGGTGAAAAACTGTTTTTT
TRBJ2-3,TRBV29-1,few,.,CSVVWSGARTDTQYF,TGCAGCGTTGTGTGGTCTGGAGCACGCACAGATACGCAGTATTTT
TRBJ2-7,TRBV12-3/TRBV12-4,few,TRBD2,CASRRSGRSYEQYF,TGTGCCAGCAGACGTAGCGGGAGGTCCTACGAGCAGTACTTC
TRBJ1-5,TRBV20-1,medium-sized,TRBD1,CSARGQNQPQHF,TGCAGTGCGAGGGGGCAGAATCAGCCCCAGCATTTT
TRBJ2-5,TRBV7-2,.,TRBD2,CASSLRTLAGETQYF,TGTGCCAGCAGCTTAAGAACTCTAGCGGGGGAGACCCAGTACTTC
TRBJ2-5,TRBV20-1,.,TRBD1,CSARENRGQETQYF,TGCAGTGCTAGAGAGAACAGGGGGCAAGAGACCCAGTACTTC
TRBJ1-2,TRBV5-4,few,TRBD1,CASSLAGQGASYGYTF,TGTGCCAGCAGCTTGGCGGGACAGGGGGCCTCGTATGGCTACACCTTC
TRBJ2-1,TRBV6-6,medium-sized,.,CASSIYNEQFF,TGTGCCAGCAGCATATACAATGAGCAGTTCTTC
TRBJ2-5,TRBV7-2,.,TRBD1,CASSQNRGQETQYF,TGTGCCAGCAGCCAAAACAGGGGGCAGGAGACCCAGTACTTC
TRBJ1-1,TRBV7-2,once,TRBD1,CASSLYRGPNGAFF,TGTGCCAGCAGCTTGTACAGGGGGCCAAACGGAGCTTTCTTT
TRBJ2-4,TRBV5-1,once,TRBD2,CASAGTSGGNIQYF,TGCGCCAGCGCGGGGACTAGCGGGGGAAACATTCAGTACTTC
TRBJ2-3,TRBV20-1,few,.,CSATRGAGASTDTQYF,TGCAGTGCCACAAGGGGTGCGGGGGCTAGCACAGATACGCAGTATTTT
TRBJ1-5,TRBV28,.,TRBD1,CASSLGQGNQPQHF,TGTGCCAGCAGCCTAGGACAGGGTAATCAGCCCCAGCATTTT
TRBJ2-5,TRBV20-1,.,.,CSAKVGGNQWTQYF,TGCAGTGCTAAAGTAGGGGGGAACCAATGGACCCAGTACTTC
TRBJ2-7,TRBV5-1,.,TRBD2,CASSLEIRGDEQYF,TGCGCCAGCAGCTTGGAAATACGGGGGGACGAGCAGTACTTC
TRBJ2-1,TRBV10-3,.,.,CAIMAGRGTYNEQFF,TGTGCCATCATGGCCGGCAGGGGCACCTACAATGAGCAGTTCTTC
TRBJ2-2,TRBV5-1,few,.,CASRDPNTGELFF,TGCGCCAGCAGGGATCCCAACACCGGGGAGCTGTTTTTT
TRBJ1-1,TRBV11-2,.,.,CASSPTGHLNTEAFF,TGTGCCAGCAGCCCAACTGGACATTTGAACACTGAAGCTTTCTTT
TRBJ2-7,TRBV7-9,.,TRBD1,CASSRDRLYEQYF,TGTGCCAGCAGCAGGGACAGGCTCTACGAGCAGTACTTC
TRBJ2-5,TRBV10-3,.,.,CAISVVSRAQVETQYF,TGTGCCATCAGTGTCGTATCAAGGGCTCAGGTGGAGACCCAGTACTTC
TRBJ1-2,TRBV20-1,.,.,CSARVGGGYGYTF,TGCAGTGCTAGAGTTGGAGGGGGCTATGGCTACACCTTC
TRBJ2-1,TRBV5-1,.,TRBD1,CASSPGDSYNEQFF,TGCGCCAGCAGCCCTGGGGACAGCTACAATGAGCAGTTCTTC
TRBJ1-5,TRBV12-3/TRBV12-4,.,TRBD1,CASRGRDRGSDQPQHF,TGTGCCAGCAGGGGCCGAGACAGGGGGTCGGATCAGCCCCAGCATTTT
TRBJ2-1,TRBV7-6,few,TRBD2,CASSTRQASGGNEQFF,TGTGCCAGCAGCACACGCCAGGCTAGCGGGGGGAATGAGCAGTTCTTC
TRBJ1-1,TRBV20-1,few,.,CSDACTEAFF,TGCAGTGACGCCTGCACTGAAGCTTTCTTT
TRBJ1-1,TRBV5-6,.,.,CASSRQGFSRTEAFF,TGTGCCAGCAGCCGCCAAGGGTTTTCGAGAACTGAAGCTTTCTTT